This TCR beta chain was observed in a study of blood T cells in healthy people across ages. Together with a sample-barcoded 5' primer, a J-beta primer mix was included in a second PCR lasting roughly 6 to 12 cycles. The template-switch adaptor, which had 12 random nucleotides, put a tag on each cDNA molecule. In TCRdb, the 5' RACE reads were re-called with MiXCR into one record per CDR3 protein. The sample consists of roughly 930,000 distinct CDR3 sequences, roughly 43% of them appearing once. This clonotype was counted a single time. The CDR3 is 15 amino acids. V lost 1 base, J lost 3 bases, and 14 bases lay in between. CDR1 and CDR2 from the germline V gene are SGHRS and YFSETQ.

The TCR comes from a man younger than 45 in good health. The V call is TRBV5-1, the J call TRBJ2-7; D is undetermined. The specimen was blood. CDR3 bases: TGCGCCAGCAGCTTGTCCGGCGCTCAAGGCTACGAGCAGTACTTC. This translates into CASSLSGAQGYEQYF.